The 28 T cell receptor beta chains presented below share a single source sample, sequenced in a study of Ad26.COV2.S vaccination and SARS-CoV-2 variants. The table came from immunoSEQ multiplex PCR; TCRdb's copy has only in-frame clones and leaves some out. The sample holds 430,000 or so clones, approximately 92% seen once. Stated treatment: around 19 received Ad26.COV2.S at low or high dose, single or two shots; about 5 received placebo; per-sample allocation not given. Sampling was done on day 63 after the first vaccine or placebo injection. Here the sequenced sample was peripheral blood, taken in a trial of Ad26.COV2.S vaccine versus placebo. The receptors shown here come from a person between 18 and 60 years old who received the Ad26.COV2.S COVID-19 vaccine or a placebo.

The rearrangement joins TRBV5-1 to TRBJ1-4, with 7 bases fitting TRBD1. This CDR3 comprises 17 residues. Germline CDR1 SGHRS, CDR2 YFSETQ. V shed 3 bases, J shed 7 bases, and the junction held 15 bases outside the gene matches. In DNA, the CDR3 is TGCGCCAGCAGCTCCATTCCCGCGCAACAGGGGACTGAAAAACTGTTTTTT. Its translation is CASSSIPAQQGTEKLFF.

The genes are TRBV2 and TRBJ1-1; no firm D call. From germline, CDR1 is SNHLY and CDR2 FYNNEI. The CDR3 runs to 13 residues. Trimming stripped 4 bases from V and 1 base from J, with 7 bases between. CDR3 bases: TGTGCCAGCAGTGGTACTCAGAACACTGAAGCTTTCTTT. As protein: CASSGTQNTEAFF.

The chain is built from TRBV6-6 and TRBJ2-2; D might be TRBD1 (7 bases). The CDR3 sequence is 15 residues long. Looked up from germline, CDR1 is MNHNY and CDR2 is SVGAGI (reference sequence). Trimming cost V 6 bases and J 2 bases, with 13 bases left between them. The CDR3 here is CASSRGTANTGELFF. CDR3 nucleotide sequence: TGTGCCAGCAGCCGGGGGACAGCCAACACCGGGGAGCTGTTTTTT.

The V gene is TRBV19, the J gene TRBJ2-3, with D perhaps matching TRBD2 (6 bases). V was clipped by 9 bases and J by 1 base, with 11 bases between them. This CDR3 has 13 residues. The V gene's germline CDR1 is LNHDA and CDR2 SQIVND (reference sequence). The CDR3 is CASLSGGTDTQYF. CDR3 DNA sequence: TGTGCCAGCCTTAGCGGAGGCACAGATACGCAGTATTTT.

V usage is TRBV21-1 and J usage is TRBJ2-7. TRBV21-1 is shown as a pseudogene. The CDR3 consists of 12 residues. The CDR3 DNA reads TGTGCCAACCCCCTCGGGGCTTTCGAGCAGTACGTC. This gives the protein CANPLGAFEQYV.

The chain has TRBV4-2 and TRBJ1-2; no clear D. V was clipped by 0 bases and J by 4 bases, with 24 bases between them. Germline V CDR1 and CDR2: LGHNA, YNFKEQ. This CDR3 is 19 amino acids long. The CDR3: CASSQDWVRIDQEVYGYTF. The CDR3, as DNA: TGTGCCAGCAGCCAAGATTGGGTCAGGATCGACCAAGAAGTCTATGGCTACACCTTC.

The CDR3 nucleotides read TGCGCCAGCAGCCACCGAGGGGGGACAGAGACCCAGTACTTC. Its translation is CASSHRGGTETQYF. V and J are TRBV4-1 and TRBJ2-5; possibly TRBD1 or TRBD2 for D (6 bases each). The germline V gene encodes CDR1 MGHRA and CDR2 YSYEKL. V lost 3 bases, J lost 4 bases, and 12 bases lay in between. This CDR3 comprises 14 residues.

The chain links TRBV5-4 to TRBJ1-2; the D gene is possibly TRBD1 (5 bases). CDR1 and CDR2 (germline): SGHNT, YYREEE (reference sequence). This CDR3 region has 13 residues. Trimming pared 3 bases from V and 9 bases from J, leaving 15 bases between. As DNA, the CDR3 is TGTGCCAGCAGCTCTACAGGAGGATGGCGCTACACCTTC. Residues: CASSSTGGWRYTF.

CDR3 region: CASSHSTGFGSPLHF. The CDR3 DNA follows: TGTGCCAGCAGCCATTCCACAGGGTTTGGATCACCCCTCCACTTT. The rearrangement links TRBV7-9 to TRBJ1-6; a weak D match, TRBD1 (6 bases). The CDR3 runs 15 residues. V lost 5 bases to trimming and J lost 10 bases, with 18 bases between them. Germline V gene lookup returns CDR1 SEHNR and CDR2 FQNEAQ (reference sequence).

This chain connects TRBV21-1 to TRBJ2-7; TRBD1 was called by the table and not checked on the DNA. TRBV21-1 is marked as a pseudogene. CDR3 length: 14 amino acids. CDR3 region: CASSPPPGPYEQYV. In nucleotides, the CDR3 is TGTGCCAGCAGCCCCCCCCCAGGGCCCTACGAGCAGTACGTC.

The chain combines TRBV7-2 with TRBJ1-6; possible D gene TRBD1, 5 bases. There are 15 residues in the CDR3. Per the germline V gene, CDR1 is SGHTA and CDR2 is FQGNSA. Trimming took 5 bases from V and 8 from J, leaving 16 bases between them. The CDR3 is CASSPRPGLDSPLHF. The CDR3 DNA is TGTGCCAGCAGCCCGAGGCCAGGGTTGGATTCACCCCTCCACTTT.

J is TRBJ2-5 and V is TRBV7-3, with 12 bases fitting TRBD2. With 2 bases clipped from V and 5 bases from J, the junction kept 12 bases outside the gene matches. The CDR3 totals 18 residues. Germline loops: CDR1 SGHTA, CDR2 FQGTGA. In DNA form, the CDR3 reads TGTGCCAGCAGCTTATACCCCCTAGCGGGAGGGCCGGGTGAGACCCAGTACTTC. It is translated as CASSLYPLAGGPGETQYF.

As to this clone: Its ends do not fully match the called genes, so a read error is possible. The CDR3 coding sequence is TGTGCTAGTGGTTTAGACGGGCGGCAAGAGACACAGTACTTC. Amino acids: CASGLDGRQETQYF. The chain carries TRBV12-5 and TRBJ2-5; unclear D gene. The CDR3 sequence is 14 residues long. Looked up from germline, CDR1 is LGHNT and CDR2 is FRNRAP.

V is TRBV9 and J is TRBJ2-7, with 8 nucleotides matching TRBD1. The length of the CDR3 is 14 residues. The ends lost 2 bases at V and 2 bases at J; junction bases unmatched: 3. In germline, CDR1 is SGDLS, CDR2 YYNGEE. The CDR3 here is CASSVGGQAYEQYF. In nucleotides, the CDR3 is TGTGCCAGCAGCGTGGGGGGACAGGCCTACGAGCAGTACTTC.

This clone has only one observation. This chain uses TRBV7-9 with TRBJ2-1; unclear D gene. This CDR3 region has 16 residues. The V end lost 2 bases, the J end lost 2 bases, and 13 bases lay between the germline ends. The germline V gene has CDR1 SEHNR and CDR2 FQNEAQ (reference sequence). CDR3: CASSLLATAAYNEQFF. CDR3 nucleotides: TGTGCCAGCAGCTTACTGGCGACCGCCGCCTACAATGAGCAGTTCTTC.

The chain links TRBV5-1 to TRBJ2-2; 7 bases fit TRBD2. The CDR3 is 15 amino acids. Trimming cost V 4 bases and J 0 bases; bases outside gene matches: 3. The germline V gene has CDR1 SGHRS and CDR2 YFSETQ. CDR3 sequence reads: CASSTGGTNTGELFF. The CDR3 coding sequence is TGCGCCAGCAGCACCGGGGGGACGAACACCGGGGAGCTGTTTTTT.

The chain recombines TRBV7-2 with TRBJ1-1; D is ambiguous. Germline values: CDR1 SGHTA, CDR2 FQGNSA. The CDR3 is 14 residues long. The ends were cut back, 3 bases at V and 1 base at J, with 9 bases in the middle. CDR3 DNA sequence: TGTGCCAGCAGCTTGGGCCTGGGGAACACTGAAGCTTTCTTT. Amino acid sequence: CASSLGLGNTEAFF.

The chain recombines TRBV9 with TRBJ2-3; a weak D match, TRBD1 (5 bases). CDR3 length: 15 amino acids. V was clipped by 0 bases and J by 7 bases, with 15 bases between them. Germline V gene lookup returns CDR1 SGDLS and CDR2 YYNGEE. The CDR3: CASSVEVQGWNTQYF. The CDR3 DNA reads TGTGCCAGCAGCGTAGAGGTCCAGGGCTGGAATACGCAGTATTTT.

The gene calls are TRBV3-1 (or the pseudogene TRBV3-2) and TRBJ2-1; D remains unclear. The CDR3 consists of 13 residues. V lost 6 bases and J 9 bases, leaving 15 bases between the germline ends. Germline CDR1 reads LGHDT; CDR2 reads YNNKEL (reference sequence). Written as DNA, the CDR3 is TGTGCCAGCAGTCGGACGTCCGCTACTGAGCAGTTCTTC. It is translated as CASSRTSATEQFF.

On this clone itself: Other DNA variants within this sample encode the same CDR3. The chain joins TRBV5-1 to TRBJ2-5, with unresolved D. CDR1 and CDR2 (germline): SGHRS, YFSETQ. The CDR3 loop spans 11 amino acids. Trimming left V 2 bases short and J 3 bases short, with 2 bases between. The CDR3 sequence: CASSFEETQYF. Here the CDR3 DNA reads TGCGCCAGCAGCTTCGAAGAGACCCAGTACTTC.

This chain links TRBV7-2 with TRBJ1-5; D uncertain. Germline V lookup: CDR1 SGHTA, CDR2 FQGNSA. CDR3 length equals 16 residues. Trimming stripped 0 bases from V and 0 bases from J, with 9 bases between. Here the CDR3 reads CASSLATQHSNQPQHF. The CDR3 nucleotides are TGTGCCAGCAGCTTAGCGACTCAACATAGCAATCAGCCCCAGCATTTT.

In DNA, the CDR3 is TGTGCCAGCAGTCCCACAGGGAGGAGTACTGAAGCTTTCTTT. Translation: CASSPTGRSTEAFF. The chain is built from TRBV25-1 and TRBJ1-1; D might be TRBD1 (6 bases). Looked up from germline, CDR1 is MGHDK and CDR2 is SYGVNS. The CDR3 spans 14 residues. V was pared by 5 bases and J by 5 bases, with 15 bases between.

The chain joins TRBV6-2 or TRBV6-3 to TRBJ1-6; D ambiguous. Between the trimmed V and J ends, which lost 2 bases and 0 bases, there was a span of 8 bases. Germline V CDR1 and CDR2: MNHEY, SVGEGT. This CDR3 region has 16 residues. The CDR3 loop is CASSYRRSSYNSPLHF. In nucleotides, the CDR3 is TGTGCCAGCAGTTACAGACGAAGCTCCTATAATTCACCCCTCCACTTT.

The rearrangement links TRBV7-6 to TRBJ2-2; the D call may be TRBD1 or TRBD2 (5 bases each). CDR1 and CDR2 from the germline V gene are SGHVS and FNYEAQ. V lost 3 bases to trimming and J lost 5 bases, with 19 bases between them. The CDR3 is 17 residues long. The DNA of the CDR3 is TGTGCCAGCAGCTTCCCTCGGGGTGGGACGGGAACCGGGGAGCTGTTTTTT. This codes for CASSFPRGGTGTGELFF.

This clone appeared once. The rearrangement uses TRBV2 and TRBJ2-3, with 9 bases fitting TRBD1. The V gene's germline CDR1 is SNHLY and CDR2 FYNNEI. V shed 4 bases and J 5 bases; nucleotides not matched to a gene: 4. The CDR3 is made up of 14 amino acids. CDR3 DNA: TGTGCCAGCAGTGTGGACAGGGGCAAAGATACGCAGTATTTT. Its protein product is CASSVDRGKDTQYF.

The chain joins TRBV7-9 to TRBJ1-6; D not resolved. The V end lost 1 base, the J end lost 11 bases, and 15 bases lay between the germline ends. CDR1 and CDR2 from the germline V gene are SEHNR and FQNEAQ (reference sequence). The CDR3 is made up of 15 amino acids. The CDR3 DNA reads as TGTGCCAGCAGCTTAGGCCTCGGGATGGGGACACCCCTCCACTTT. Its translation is CASSLGLGMGTPLHF.

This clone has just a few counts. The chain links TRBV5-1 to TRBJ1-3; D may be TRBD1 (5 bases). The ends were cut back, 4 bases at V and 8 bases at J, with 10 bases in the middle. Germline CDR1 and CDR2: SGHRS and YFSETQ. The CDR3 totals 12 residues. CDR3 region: CASSTTGDTIYF. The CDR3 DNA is TGCGCCAGCAGCACCACGGGGGACACCATATATTTT.

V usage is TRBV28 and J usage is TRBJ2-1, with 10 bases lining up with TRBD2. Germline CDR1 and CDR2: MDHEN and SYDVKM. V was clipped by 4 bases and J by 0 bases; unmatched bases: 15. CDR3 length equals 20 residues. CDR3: CASSSYLAPASGGSYNEQFF. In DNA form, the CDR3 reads TGTGCCAGCAGTTCCTATCTCGCGCCGGCTAGCGGGGGCTCCTACAATGAGCAGTTCTTC.